This TCR beta chain was captured by sequencing in a study of blood T cell repertoires in COVID-19. Across the whole study: COVID-19 samples from acute and convalescent phases originated in the United States, Italy and Spain. The cDNA or gDNA used as material had been derived from T cells, B-cell-depleted T cells, or PBMCs.

The CDR3 contains 13 residues. In germline, CDR1 is LNHNV, CDR2 YYDKDF (reference sequence). V lost 4 bases to trimming and J lost 8 bases; unmatched junction nucleotides: 6. Per the original data handling: Estimated nucleated cell counts came from reference gene primer amplification. This table comes from immunoSEQ multiplex PCR, and its TCRdb copy is limited to in-frame clones, with some not included. The DNA was the basis for D and trimming; V, J and clone size are from that table. The table records fewer than 85,000 clones, about 83% of them present only once. This chain uses TRBV15 with TRBJ1-2; 8 bases map to TRBD1. Sequencing input: peripheral blood. This clonotype was obtained from a woman in her sixties with acute or convalescent COVID-19. CDR3 nucleotides: TGTGCCACCAGCATAACAGGGGGAGGCGGCTACACCTTC. Protein product: CATSITGGGGYTF.